This T cell receptor (beta chain) was identified in a study of Ad26.COV2.S vaccination and SARS-CoV-2 variants. Notes on the study in general: Spike-specific responses of CD8+ and CD4+ T cells were reported to display substantial breadth after vaccination.

Comments on this clone: Antigen: not known.

Produced via immunoSEQ multiplex PCR; TCRdb's table is partial and in-frame only. The table includes roughly 100,000 clones, 60% to 85% detected once. Germline CDR1 is MNHEY and CDR2 is SMNVEV (reference sequence). The CDR3 loop spans 16 amino acids. Trimming stripped 2 bases from V and 2 bases from J, with 14 bases between. This TCR was recovered from a human donor who had recovered from COVID-19. The specimen was peripheral blood, collected after recovery from COVID-19. The chain couples TRBV27 to TRBJ2-3; tentative D call: TRBD2 (6 bases). CDR3 nucleotides: TGTGCCAGCAGTTTAGTAGGGGCGGGGTACACAGATACGCAGTATTTT. This encodes CASSLVGAGYTDTQYF.